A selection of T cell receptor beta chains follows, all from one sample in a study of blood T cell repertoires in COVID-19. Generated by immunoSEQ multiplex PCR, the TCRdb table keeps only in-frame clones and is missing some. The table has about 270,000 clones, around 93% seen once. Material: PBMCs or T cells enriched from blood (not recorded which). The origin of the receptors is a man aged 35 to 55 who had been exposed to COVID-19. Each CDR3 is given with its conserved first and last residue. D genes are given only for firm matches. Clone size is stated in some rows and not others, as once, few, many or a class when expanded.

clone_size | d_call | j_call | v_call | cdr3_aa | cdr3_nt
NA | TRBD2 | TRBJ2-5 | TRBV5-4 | CASSPATSGPGETQYF | TGTGCCAGCAGCCCAGCAACTAGCGGCCCAGGGGAGACCCAGTACTTC
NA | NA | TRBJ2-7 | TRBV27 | CASSLDGRSHEQYF | TGTGCCAGCAGTTTAGATGGGAGGTCCCACGAGCAGTACTTC
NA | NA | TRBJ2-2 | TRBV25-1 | CASSEAGHYTGELFF | TGTGCCAGCAGTGAAGCTGGGCATTACACCGGGGAGCTGTTTTTT
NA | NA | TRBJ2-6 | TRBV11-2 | CASSLVGTKVPSNVLTF | TGTGCCAGCAGCTTAGTCGGGACAAAAGTTCCTAGCAACGTCCTGACTTTC
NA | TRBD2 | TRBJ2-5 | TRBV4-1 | CASSQNPGTSGRFIETQYF | TGCGCCAGCAGCCAAAACCCCGGGACTAGCGGGAGATTTATAGAGACCCAGTACTTC
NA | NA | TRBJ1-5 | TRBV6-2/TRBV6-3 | CASSEDRANQPQHF | TGTGCCAGCAGTGAGGACAGAGCCAATCAGCCCCAGCATTTT
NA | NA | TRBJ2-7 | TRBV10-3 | CAISPGGVGEQYF | TGTGCCATCAGCCCCGGAGGCGTTGGCGAGCAGTACTTC
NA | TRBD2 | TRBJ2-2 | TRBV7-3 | CASSRTSNTGELFF | TGTGCCAGCAGCCGGACTAGCAACACCGGGGAGCTGTTTTTT
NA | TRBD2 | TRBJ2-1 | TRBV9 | CASSEPGLASNEQFF | TGTGCCAGCAGCGAACCGGGACTAGCTTCCAATGAGCAGTTCTTC
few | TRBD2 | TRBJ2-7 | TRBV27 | CASSQGLGDYEQYF | TGTGCCAGCAGTCAGGGACTAGGGGACTACGAGCAGTACTTC
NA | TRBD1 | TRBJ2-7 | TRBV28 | CASRGTGNSYEQYF | TGTGCCAGCAGAGGGACAGGGAATTCTTACGAGCAGTACTTC
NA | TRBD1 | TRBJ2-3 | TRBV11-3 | CASSSDRVGTDTQYF | TGTGCCAGCAGCTCCGACAGGGTCGGGACAGATACGCAGTATTTT